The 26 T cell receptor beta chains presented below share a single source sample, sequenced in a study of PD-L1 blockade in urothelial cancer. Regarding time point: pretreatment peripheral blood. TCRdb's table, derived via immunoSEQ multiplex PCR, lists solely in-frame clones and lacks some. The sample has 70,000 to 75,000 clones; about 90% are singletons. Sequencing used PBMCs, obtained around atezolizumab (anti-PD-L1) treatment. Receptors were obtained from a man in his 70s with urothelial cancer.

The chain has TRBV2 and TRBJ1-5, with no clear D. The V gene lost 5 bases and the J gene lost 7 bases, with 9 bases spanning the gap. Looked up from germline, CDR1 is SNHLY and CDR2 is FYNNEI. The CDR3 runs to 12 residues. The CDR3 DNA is TGTGCCAGCAGTTATGGAGGCCAGCCCCAGCATTTT. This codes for CASSYGGQPQHF.

For the CDR3, the DNA is TGTGCCAGCAGCAAAGGACTACTAGCGGGAGGTTCAGGAGATACGCAGTATTTT. It yields the protein CASSKGLLAGGSGDTQYF. The V gene is TRBV5-5, the J gene TRBJ2-3, with 12 bases that match TRBD2. The V gene end was trimmed by 4 bases and the J gene end by 5 bases; junction bases not matched to a gene: 14. CDR1 is SGHKS and CDR2 is YYEKEE in the germline V gene (reference sequence). The CDR3 contains 18 residues.

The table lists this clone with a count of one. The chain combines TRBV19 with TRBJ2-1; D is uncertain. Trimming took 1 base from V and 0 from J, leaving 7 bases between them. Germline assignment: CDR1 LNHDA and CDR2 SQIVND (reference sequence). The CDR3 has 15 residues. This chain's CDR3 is CASSIARSSYNEQFF. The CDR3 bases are TGTGCCAGTAGTATAGCGCGGAGCTCCTACAATGAGCAGTTCTTC.

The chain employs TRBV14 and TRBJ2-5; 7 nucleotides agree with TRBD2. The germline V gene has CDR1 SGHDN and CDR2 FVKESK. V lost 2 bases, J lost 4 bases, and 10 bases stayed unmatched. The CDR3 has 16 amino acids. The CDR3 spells CASSQSGGSVGETQYF. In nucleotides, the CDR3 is TGTGCCAGCAGCCAATCCGGCGGGAGTGTCGGAGAGACCCAGTACTTC.

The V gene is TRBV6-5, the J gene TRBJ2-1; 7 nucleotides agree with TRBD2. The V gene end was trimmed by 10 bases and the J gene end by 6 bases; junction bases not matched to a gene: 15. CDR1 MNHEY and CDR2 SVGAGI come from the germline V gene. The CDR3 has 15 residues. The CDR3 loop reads CAISLGASGGNEQFF. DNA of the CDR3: TGTGCCATCTCCCTAGGGGCTAGCGGCGGCAATGAGCAGTTCTTC.

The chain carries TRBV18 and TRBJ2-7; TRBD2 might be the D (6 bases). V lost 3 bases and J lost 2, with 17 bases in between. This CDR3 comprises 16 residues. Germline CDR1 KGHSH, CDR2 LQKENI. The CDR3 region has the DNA TGTGCCAGCTCACCCAAGGGTGGGGGGACGACCTACGAGCAGTACTTC. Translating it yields CASSPKGGGTTYEQYF.

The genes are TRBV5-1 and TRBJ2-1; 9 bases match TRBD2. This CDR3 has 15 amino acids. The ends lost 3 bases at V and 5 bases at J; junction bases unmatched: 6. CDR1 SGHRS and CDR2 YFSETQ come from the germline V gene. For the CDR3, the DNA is TGCGCCAGCAGCTCGGGACTAGCAGTTAACAATGAGCAGTTCTTC. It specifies CASSSGLAVNNEQFF.

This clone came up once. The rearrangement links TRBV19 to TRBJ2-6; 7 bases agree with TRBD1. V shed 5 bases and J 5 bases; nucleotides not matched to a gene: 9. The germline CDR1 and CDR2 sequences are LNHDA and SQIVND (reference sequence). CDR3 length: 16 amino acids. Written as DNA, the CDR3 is TGTGCCAGTAGTCCACGACAGGGTTTAAGGGCCAACGTCCTGACTTTC. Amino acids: CASSPRQGLRANVLTF.

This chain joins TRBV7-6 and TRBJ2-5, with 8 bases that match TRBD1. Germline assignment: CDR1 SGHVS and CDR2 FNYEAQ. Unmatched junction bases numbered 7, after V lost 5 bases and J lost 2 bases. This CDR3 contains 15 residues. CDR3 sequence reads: CASSIGTGRQETQYF. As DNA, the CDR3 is TGTGCCAGCAGCATTGGGACAGGCAGACAAGAGACCCAGTACTTC.

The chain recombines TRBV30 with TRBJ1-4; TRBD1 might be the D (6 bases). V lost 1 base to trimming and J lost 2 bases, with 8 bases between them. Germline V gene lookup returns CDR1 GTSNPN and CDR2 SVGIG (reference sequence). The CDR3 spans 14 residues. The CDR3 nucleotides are TGTGCCTGGAGTGGGACAGAGACTAATGAAAAACTGTTTTTT. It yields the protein CAWSGTETNEKLFF.

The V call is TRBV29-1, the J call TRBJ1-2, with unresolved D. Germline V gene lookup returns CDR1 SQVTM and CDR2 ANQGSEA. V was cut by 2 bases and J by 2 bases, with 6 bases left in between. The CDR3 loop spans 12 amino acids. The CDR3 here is CSVERRNYGYTF. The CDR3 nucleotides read TGCAGCGTTGAAAGGCGGAACTATGGCTACACCTTC.

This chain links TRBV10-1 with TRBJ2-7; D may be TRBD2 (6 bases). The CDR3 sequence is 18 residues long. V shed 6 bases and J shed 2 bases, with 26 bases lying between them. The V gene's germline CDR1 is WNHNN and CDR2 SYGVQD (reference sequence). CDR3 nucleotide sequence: TGCGCCAGCAGAACGAGATTTGAGGCCTCGGGGGTTACCTACGAGCAGTACTTC. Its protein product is CASRTRFEASGVTYEQYF.

The CDR3 loop is CASSADRGLSNQPQHF. CDR3 DNA: TGTGCCAGTAGTGCCGACAGGGGCTTAAGCAATCAGCCCCAGCATTTT. This chain connects TRBV19 to TRBJ1-5; TRBD1 agrees at 8 bases. Germline loops: CDR1 LNHDA, CDR2 SQIVND (reference sequence). The CDR3 totals 16 residues. V was clipped by 5 bases and J by 1 base; unmatched bases: 7.

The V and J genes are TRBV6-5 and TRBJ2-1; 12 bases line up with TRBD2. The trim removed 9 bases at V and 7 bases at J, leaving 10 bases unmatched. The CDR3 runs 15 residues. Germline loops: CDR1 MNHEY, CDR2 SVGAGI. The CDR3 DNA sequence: TGTGCCAGACCCTCACTAGCGGGAGGTTTGAATGAGCAGTTCTTC. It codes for CARPSLAGGLNEQFF.

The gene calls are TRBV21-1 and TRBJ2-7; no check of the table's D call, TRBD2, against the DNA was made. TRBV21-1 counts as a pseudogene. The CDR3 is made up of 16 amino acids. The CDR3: CANSTRRDSRTYEQYF. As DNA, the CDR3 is TGTGCCAACAGCACTCGCCGGGACTCGCGGACCTACGAGCAGTACTTC.

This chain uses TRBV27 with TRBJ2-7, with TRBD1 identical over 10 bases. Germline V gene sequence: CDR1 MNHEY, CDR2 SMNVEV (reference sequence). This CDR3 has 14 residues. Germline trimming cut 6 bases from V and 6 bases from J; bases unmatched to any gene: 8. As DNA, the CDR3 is TGTGCCAGCAGCCGGGACAGGGGAAAGGGCGAGCAGTACTTC. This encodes CASSRDRGKGEQYF.

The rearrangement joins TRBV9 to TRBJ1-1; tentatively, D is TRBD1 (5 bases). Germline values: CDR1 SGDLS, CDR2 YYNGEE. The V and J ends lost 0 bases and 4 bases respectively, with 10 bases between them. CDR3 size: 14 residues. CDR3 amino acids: CASSVATGGTEAFF. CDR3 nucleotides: TGTGCCAGCAGCGTAGCTACGGGGGGCACTGAAGCTTTCTTT.

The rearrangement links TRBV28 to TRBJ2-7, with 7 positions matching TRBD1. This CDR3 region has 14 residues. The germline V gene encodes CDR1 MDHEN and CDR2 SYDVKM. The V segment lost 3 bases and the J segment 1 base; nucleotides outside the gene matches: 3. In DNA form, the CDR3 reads TGTGCCAGCAGTTTCGTGGGACAGTCCTACGAGCAGTACTTC. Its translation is CASSFVGQSYEQYF.

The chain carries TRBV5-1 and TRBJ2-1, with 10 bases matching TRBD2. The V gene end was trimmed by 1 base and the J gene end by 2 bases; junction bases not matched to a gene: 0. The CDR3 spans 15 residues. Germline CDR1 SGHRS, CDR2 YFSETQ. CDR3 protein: CASSLLAGAYNEQFF. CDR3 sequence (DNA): TGCGCCAGCAGCTTGCTAGCGGGAGCCTACAATGAGCAGTTCTTC.

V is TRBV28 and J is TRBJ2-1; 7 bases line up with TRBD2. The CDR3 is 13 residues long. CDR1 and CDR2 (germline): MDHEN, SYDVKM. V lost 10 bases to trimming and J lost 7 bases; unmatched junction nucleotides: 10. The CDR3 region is CATLAGPTNEQFF. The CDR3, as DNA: TGTGCCACCTTAGCGGGTCCTACTAATGAGCAGTTCTTC.

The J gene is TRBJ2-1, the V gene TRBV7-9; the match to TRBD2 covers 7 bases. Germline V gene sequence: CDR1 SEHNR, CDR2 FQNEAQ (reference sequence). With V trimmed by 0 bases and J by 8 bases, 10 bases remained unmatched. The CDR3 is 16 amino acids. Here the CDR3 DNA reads TGTGCCAGCAGCTTAGCGGGTTGGGGCGGGAGTGATGAGCAGTTCTTC. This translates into CASSLAGWGGSDEQFF.

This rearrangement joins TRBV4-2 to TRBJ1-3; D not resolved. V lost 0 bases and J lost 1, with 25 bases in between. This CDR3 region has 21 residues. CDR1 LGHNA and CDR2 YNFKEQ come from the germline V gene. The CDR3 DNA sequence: TGTGCCAGCAGCCAAGAGCTCGGCTCAGGAGGGCTTATCCAGTCTGGAAACACCATATATTTT. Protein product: CASSQELGSGGLIQSGNTIYF.

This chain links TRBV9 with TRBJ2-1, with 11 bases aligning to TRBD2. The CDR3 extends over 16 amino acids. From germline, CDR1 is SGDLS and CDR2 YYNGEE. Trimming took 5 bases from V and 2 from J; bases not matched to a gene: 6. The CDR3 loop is CASSIGTSGTYNEQFF. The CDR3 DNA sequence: TGTGCCAGCAGTATAGGGACTAGCGGCACCTACAATGAGCAGTTCTTC.

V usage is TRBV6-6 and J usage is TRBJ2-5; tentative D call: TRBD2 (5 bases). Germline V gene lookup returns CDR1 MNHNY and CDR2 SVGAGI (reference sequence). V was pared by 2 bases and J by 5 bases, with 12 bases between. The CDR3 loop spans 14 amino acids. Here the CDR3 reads CASSYGQAGETQYF. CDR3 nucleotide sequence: TGTGCCAGCAGTTACGGGCAGGCGGGCGAGACCCAGTACTTC.

CDR3 sequence reads: CASSLGDRPPVRNQPQHF. DNA of the CDR3: TGTGCCAGCAGCTTAGGGGACAGACCGCCAGTTCGCAATCAGCCCCAGCATTTT. The chain recombines TRBV7-4 with TRBJ1-5; TRBD1 agrees at 7 bases. Trimming took 1 base from V and 2 from J; bases not matched to a gene: 11. This CDR3 contains 18 residues. Germline lookup yields CDR1 SGHVT and CDR2 SQSDAQ.

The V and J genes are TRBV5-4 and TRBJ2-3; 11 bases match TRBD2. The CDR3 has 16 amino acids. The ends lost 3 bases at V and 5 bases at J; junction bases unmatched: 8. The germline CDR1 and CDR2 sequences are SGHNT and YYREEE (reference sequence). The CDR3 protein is CASSSKQTSGIDTQYF. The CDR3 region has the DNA TGTGCCAGCAGCTCAAAACAGACTAGCGGGATAGATACGCAGTATTTT.